Presented here are 13 T cell receptor beta chains from one specimen sequenced in a study of T cell responses to AZD1222 COVID-19 vaccine. Here immunoSEQ multiplex PCR was the method, and the copy in TCRdb shows in-frame clones only, minus some. This sample has some 150,000 clones; approximately 90% occur once, and the top ten carry about 3.7%. The material was peripheral blood, obtained on day 0 of AZD1222 vaccination. The source is an adult in good health.

The chain joins TRBV6-1 to TRBJ1-2; D possibly corresponds to TRBD1 (6 bases). The CDR3 has 15 residues. V lost 3 bases and J lost 4, with 15 bases in between. Germline assignment: CDR1 MNHNS and CDR2 SASEGT. The CDR3 reads CASSDGAGAFYGYTF. CDR3 sequence (DNA): TGTGCCAGCAGTGATGGGGCAGGGGCTTTCTATGGCTACACCTTC.

This clone appeared once. The chain uses TRBV28 and TRBJ1-1; weak D call: TRBD1 (5 bases). The CDR3 runs to 15 residues. The germline CDR1 and CDR2 sequences are MDHEN and SYDVKM. V was trimmed by 6 bases and J by 3 bases, leaving 17 bases between them. CDR3 nucleotides: TGTGCCAGCAGACCTACGGGGGGAAGAGACACTGAAGCTTTCTTT. Protein product: CASRPTGGRDTEAFF.

The V and J genes are TRBV10-3 and TRBJ2-3; TRBD1 agrees at 8 bases. The ends lost 5 bases at V and 3 bases at J; junction bases unmatched: 7. Germline CDR1 ENHRY, CDR2 SYGVKD. This CDR3 is built from 15 residues. CDR3 nucleotide sequence: TGTGCCATCAGTTCAGGGGGCGAGAGGACAGATACGCAGTATTTT. Translated: CAISSGGERTDTQYF.

The chain combines TRBV28 with TRBJ1-1; D is possibly TRBD1 (5 bases). V lost 6 bases, J lost 6 bases, and 17 bases lay in between. Per germline, CDR1 MDHEN and CDR2 SYDVKM. The CDR3 totals 14 residues. The CDR3 loop reads CASRPPGALPEAFF. In nucleotides, the CDR3 is TGTGCCAGCAGACCCCCCGGGGCGCTTCCTGAAGCTTTCTTT.

The chain links TRBV27 to TRBJ1-2; TRBD1 agrees at 7 bases. Trimming cost V 0 bases and J 8 bases; bases outside gene matches: 6. This CDR3 has 14 residues. Germline CDR1 MNHEY, CDR2 SMNVEV (reference sequence). This CDR3 is CASSLSMAGGGYTF. As DNA, the CDR3 is TGTGCCAGCAGTTTATCGATGGCAGGGGGAGGCTACACCTTC.

CDR3 residues: CASSPIRDRGAGELFF. CDR3 DNA: TGTGCCAGTAGTCCCATCCGGGACAGGGGCGCCGGGGAGCTGTTTTTT. The gene calls are TRBV19 and TRBJ2-2, with 10 bases lining up with TRBD1. This CDR3 has 16 residues. J gave up 6 bases and V 5 bases, and 9 bases lay outside the gene matches. The V gene's germline CDR1 is LNHDA and CDR2 SQIVND (reference sequence).

This clone was found a few times. A junction end diverges from the germline sequence, so it may reflect a read error. The gene calls are TRBV5-4 and TRBJ1-2; the match to TRBD1 covers 7 bases. This CDR3 spans 17 amino acids. The germline gives CDR1 SGHNT, CDR2 YYREEE (reference sequence). The DNA for the CDR3 is TGTGCCAGCAGCTCAAGTAGGGTGGGGACAGAGAACTTTGGCTACACCTTC. It translates to CASSSSRVGTENFGYTF.

This clone occurred a few times. V usage is TRBV19 and J usage is TRBJ2-2; the match to TRBD2 covers 12 bases. This CDR3 is built from 18 residues. Germline V gene sequence: CDR1 LNHDA, CDR2 SQIVND (reference sequence). With 2 bases clipped from V and 0 bases from J, the junction kept 4 bases outside the gene matches. The CDR3 sequence: CASSILPSGRANTGELFF. In DNA form, the CDR3 reads TGTGCCAGTAGTATACTTCCTAGCGGGAGGGCGAACACCGGGGAGCTGTTTTTT.

This chain connects TRBV27 to TRBJ2-2; TRBD1 agrees at 11 bases. CDR3 length: 15 amino acids. Germline V CDR1 and CDR2: MNHEY, SMNVEV (reference sequence). Trimming cost V 3 bases and J 5 bases; bases outside gene matches: 2. The CDR3 is CASSLGQGGTGELFF. The CDR3 DNA sequence: TGTGCCAGCAGTTTGGGACAGGGGGGAACCGGGGAGCTGTTTTTT.

The rearrangement uses TRBV28 and TRBJ1-1; D is perhaps TRBD1 (5 bases). The CDR3 is 13 residues long. Germline V gene sequence: CDR1 MDHEN, CDR2 SYDVKM. Trimming pared 8 bases from V and 3 bases from J, leaving 13 bases between. The DNA of the CDR3 is TGTGCCAGCGGGGGAACGTGGGACACTGAAGCTTTCTTT. Translating it yields CASGGTWDTEAFF.

The chain joins TRBV11-2 to TRBJ2-7; D not resolved. Germline assignment: CDR1 SGHAT and CDR2 FQNNGV. Trimming cost V 7 bases and J 0 bases, with 7 bases left between them. The CDR3 runs 12 residues. The CDR3 is CASTSSSYEQYF. The CDR3 DNA reads as TGTGCCAGCACCTCCTCCTCCTACGAGCAGTACTTC.

A single count supports this clone. The chain employs TRBV24-1 and TRBJ1-2, with D hard to call. V was clipped by 5 bases and J by 4 bases, with 10 bases between them. From germline, CDR1 is KGHDR and CDR2 SFDVKD. This CDR3 region has 13 residues. The CDR3 coding sequence is TGTGCCACCAGTGCAAGGGCCTCCTATGGCTACACCTTC. Protein sequence: CATSARASYGYTF.

V gene TRBV9 combines with J gene TRBJ1-1, with D tentatively TRBD1 (5 bases). Trimming removed 6 bases from V and 1 base from J, with 13 bases in between. This CDR3 region has 14 residues. CDR1 is SGDLS, CDR2 YYNGEE, per germline. This CDR3 reads CASTTAGGNTEAFF. The CDR3 coding sequence is TGTGCCAGCACCACCGCCGGGGGGAACACTGAAGCTTTCTTT.